The 10 T cell receptor beta chains below were found in one sample sequenced in a study of shared clonotypes between healthy human individuals (dated by TCRdb to 2020 to 2021). CD8 naive samples were obtained by positive selection for CCR7 among CD45RO-negative cells, yielding a CD45RA+CCR7+ population from which TemRA cells were excluded. The library relied on the immunoSEQ multiplex PCR assay. Not all clones reach the TCRdb copy of this immuneACCESS table, which keeps in-frame sequences only. Checked studies attribute under half of the gap to unresolved V genes and leave the rest unexplained. For this sample there are approximately 590,000 clones; 95% to 96% appear just once. The ten largest clones take up over 0.09% of the sample. The sample taken for sequencing was naive CD8+ T cells sorted from blood. Interpreted using the paper, the cell subset or site label stands for: CD45RA+CCR7+. The source of these receptors is a woman aged 25-40 years in good health.

The rearrangement uses TRBV5-6 and TRBJ2-7, with TRBD2 as a possible D gene (6 bases). Per the germline V gene, CDR1 is SGHDT and CDR2 is YYEEEE. The CDR3 runs to 15 residues. The V and J ends lost 2 bases and 3 bases respectively, with 15 bases between them. CDR3 DNA: TGTGCCAGCAGCTTCAAAGCGGGTCTAGACTACGAGCAGTACTTC. Translating it yields CASSFKAGLDYEQYF.

The chain recombines TRBV2 with TRBJ2-3; TRBD2 might be the D (6 bases). Trimming took off 1 base at V and 7 bases at J, with 18 bases between the two ends. This CDR3 has 16 residues. CDR1 and CDR2 from the germline V gene are SNHLY and FYNNEI. DNA for the CDR3: TGTGCCAGCAGTGAAGGGACTACTCTTGGGGTATATACGCAGTATTTT. Protein sequence: CASSEGTTLGVYTQYF.

The rearrangement uses TRBV28 and TRBJ1-6; D call uncertain. Germline V CDR1 and CDR2: MDHEN, SYDVKM. Deletions cut 6 bases from V and 5 bases from J, with 11 bases between. This CDR3 is built from 14 residues. CDR3 residues: CASSPLGHNSPLHF. CDR3 DNA: TGTGCCAGCAGCCCGTTAGGCCATAATTCACCCCTCCACTTT.

The V gene is TRBV9, the J gene TRBJ2-7; the match to TRBD2 covers 12 bases. The CDR3 loop spans 16 amino acids. J lost 6 bases, V lost 0 bases, and 7 bases had no gene match. CDR1 is SGDLS and CDR2 is YYNGEE in the germline V gene. The CDR3: CASSVGTSGNLGEQYF. CDR3 DNA sequence: TGTGCCAGCAGCGTAGGGACTAGCGGGAATCTCGGCGAGCAGTACTTC.

The chain recombines TRBV19 with TRBJ2-7; no definite D call. The CDR3 extends over 15 amino acids. Germline V lookup: CDR1 LNHDA, CDR2 SQIVND (reference sequence). Trimming cost V 9 bases and J 1 base, with 19 bases left between them. Here the CDR3 reads CASLKTDGRSYEQYF. CDR3 nucleotides: TGTGCCAGCCTCAAAACGGACGGAAGATCCTACGAGCAGTACTTC.

The chain combines TRBV6-5 with TRBJ1-5; no clear D. Trimming removed 8 bases from V and 4 bases from J, with 9 bases in between. Germline V gene sequence: CDR1 MNHEY, CDR2 SVGAGI. The CDR3 sequence is 12 residues long. The CDR3 coding sequence is TGTGCCAGCGGTGCGGGAAATCAGCCCCAGCATTTT. Translated, it gives CASGAGNQPQHF.

This clone was picked up one time. The chain recombines TRBV27 with TRBJ2-7; no clear D gene. V lost 3 bases to trimming and J lost 6 bases, with 6 bases between them. The length of the CDR3 is 11 residues. Germline CDR1 is MNHEY and CDR2 is SMNVEV (reference sequence). CDR3 residues: CASSLGSEQYF. CDR3 in DNA: TGTGCCAGCAGTTTGGGCAGCGAGCAGTACTTC.

The V call is TRBV28, the J call TRBJ2-3; D might be TRBD2 (6 bases). This CDR3 has 14 amino acids. The germline V gene has CDR1 MDHEN and CDR2 SYDVKM. The germline V and J ends were trimmed by 7 bases and 2 bases, with 13 bases remaining between them. CDR3 in DNA: TGTGCCAGCACCCAGGCGGGATTCACAGATACGCAGTATTTT. Encoded protein: CASTQAGFTDTQYF.

The CDR3 DNA follows: TGCAGCGTTGGTGGGCGGGAGTCGGGTAATGAGCAGTTCTTC. Its protein is CSVGGRESGNEQFF. The chain links TRBV29-1 to TRBJ2-1, with 7 nucleotides matching TRBD2. The CDR3 is 14 residues long. The junction had 10 bases not matched to a gene; V was cut back by 4 bases and J by 7 bases. CDR1 is SQVTM and CDR2 is ANQGSEA in the germline V gene.

The V and J genes are TRBV5-6 and TRBJ2-7; no clear D gene. Germline CDR1 and CDR2: SGHDT and YYEEEE. Trimming took 5 bases from V and 2 from J, leaving 14 bases between them. The CDR3 extends over 14 amino acids. The CDR3 region has the DNA TGTGCCAGCAGTGGGGAAAATGGGCCCTACGAGCAGTACTTC. Its translation is CASSGENGPYEQYF.